These 26 T cell receptor beta chains were all obtained from the same sample, sequenced in a study of CD8 T cells in Susac syndrome. It was with random hexamers that 0.5 to 1 ug RNA was reverse transcribed. TCRdb used MiXCR to reprocess the immunoSEQ multiplex PCR reads, holding one entry per CDR3 protein. Of 150,000 to 200,000 distinct CDR3 sequences detected, approximately 94% appear once; the ten largest clones hold approximately 0.11%. Sequences were obtained from CD4+ T cells from PBMCs. Every receptor here comes from a human donor with Susac syndrome.

The chain is built from TRBV12-5 and TRBJ2-7; 7 bases line up with TRBD1. The CDR3 is made up of 13 amino acids. Per germline, CDR1 LGHNT and CDR2 FRNRAP. V gave up 1 base and J gave up 3 bases; unmatched junction bases: 0. CDR3 nucleotide sequence: TGTGCTAGTGGTTTGGCAGGGGGCTACGAGCAGTACTTC. Amino acid sequence: CASGLAGGYEQYF.

This rearrangement joins TRBV12-3 or TRBV12-4 to TRBJ1-1; TRBD1 is a possible D gene (5 bases). Between the trimmed V and J ends, which lost 5 bases and 2 bases, there was a span of 18 bases. This CDR3 is built from 16 residues. CDR3 nucleotide sequence: TGTGCCAGCAGTCCGCGATGGGGGGGTGGAAACACTGAAGCTTTCTTT. Its protein product is CASSPRWGGGNTEAFF.

V and J are TRBV7-8 and TRBJ2-7; D might be TRBD2 (5 bases). V was cut by 7 bases and J by 0 bases, with 13 bases left in between. This CDR3 comprises 14 residues. Germline V CDR1 and CDR2: SGHVS, FQNEAQ. The CDR3 is CASTLGLSSYEQYF. Here the CDR3 DNA reads TGTGCCAGCACCCTTGGACTTAGCTCCTACGAGCAGTACTTC.

J is TRBJ2-1 and V is TRBV5-1; no clear D. Germline CDR1 and CDR2: SGHRS and YFSETQ. The ends were cut back, 2 bases at V and 7 bases at J, with 4 bases in the middle. The CDR3 has 11 amino acids. The CDR3 DNA reads as TGCGCCAGCAGCTTTATTAATGAGCAGTTCTTC. Amino acids: CASSFINEQFF.

The chain is built from TRBV12-3 or TRBV12-4 and TRBJ1-5, with 9 bases lining up with TRBD1. Trimming at V came to 7 bases and at J to 5 bases, leaving 6 bases not matched to a gene. The length of the CDR3 is 14 residues. The CDR3 region is CASKMDRGYQPQHF. As DNA, the CDR3 is TGTGCCAGCAAAATGGACAGGGGATATCAGCCCCAGCATTTT.

This clonotype has only one observation. The CDR3 is CASGPGLTYEQYF. The DNA of the CDR3 is TGTGCTAGTGGCCCGGGCCTAACCTACGAGCAGTACTTC. The chain is built from TRBV12-5 and TRBJ2-7; D call uncertain. Germline V CDR1 and CDR2: LGHNT, FRNRAP. Between the trimmed V and J ends, which lost 6 bases and 2 bases, there was a span of 11 bases. CDR3 length: 13 amino acids.

In the case of this clonotype: One end of the junction does not line up with germline, which may come from a read error. This chain uses TRBV7-9 with TRBJ2-3; 7 bases agree with TRBD1. From germline, CDR1 is SEHNR and CDR2 FQNEAQ (reference sequence). CDR3 size: 13 residues. The CDR3 reads CASSPTYPDRPIF. CDR3 DNA: TGTGCCAGCAGCCCTACCTACCCGGACAGGCCGATTTTT.

The J gene is TRBJ1-2, the V gene TRBV3-1; D ambiguous. The CDR3 consists of 12 residues. With 0 bases removed from V and 8 bases from J, the gap between germline ends came to 7 bases. CDR1 is LGHDT and CDR2 is YNNKEL in the germline V gene (reference sequence). CDR3 sequence: CASSQDIRGYTF. The CDR3 bases are TGTGCCAGCAGCCAAGATATCAGAGGCTACACCTTC. Full variable domain (rest looked up from reference TRBV3-1 and TRBJ1-2): DTAVSQTPKYLVTQMGNDKSIKCEQNLGHDTMYWYKQDSKKFLKIMFSYNNKELIINETVPNRFSPKSPDKAHLNLHINSLELGDSAVYFCASSQDIRGYTFGSGTRLTVV.

This clonotype was counted a single time. This rearrangement joins TRBV18 to TRBJ1-1; D possibly corresponds to TRBD1 (5 bases). CDR3 length: 13 residues. Trimming cost V 3 bases and J 5 bases, with 10 bases left between them. Germline loops: CDR1 KGHSH, CDR2 LQKENI. CDR3 protein: CASSPWGGTEAFF. The CDR3 DNA sequence: TGTGCCAGCTCACCTTGGGGGGGGACTGAAGCTTTCTTT. Variable domain in full (rest from reference TRBV18 and TRBJ1-1): NAGVMQNPRHLVRRRGQEARLRCSPMKGHSHVYWYRQLPEEGLKFMVYLQKENIIDESGMPKERFSAEFPKEGPSILRIQQVVRGDSAAYFCASSPWGGTEAFFGQGTRLTVV.

V usage is TRBV6-4 and J usage is TRBJ1-6; D unclear. Germline CDR1 is MRHNA and CDR2 is SNTAGT. With 0 bases removed from V and 7 bases from J, the gap between germline ends came to 4 bases. This CDR3 region has 13 residues. The CDR3 coding sequence is TGTGCCAGCAGTGACTCGACAAATTCACCCCTCCACTTT. Protein sequence: CASSDSTNSPLHF.

The rearrangement joins TRBV28 to TRBJ2-7, with TRBD1 identical over 7 bases. The length of the CDR3 is 16 residues. V shed 6 bases and J 5 bases; nucleotides not matched to a gene: 16. Germline CDR1 and CDR2: MDHEN and SYDVKM. The CDR3 is CASSLGLHRGVNEQYF. As DNA, the CDR3 is TGTGCCAGCAGCTTAGGCCTCCACAGGGGTGTAAACGAGCAGTACTTC.

The rearrangement links TRBV3-1 to TRBJ2-1; TRBD2 matches at 9 bases. J was trimmed by 7 bases and V by 4 bases; bases with no gene match: 8. Germline V CDR1 and CDR2: LGHDT, YNNKEL (reference sequence). This CDR3 comprises 15 residues. This CDR3 reads CASSLVGRGGNEQFF. CDR3 nucleotides: TGTGCCAGCAGCCTCGTGGGGCGGGGGGGAAATGAGCAGTTCTTC.

The rearrangement uses TRBV15 and TRBJ2-7; 8 bases are a match to TRBD1. CDR1 LNHNV and CDR2 YYDKDF come from the germline V gene (reference sequence). V trimming: 2 bases; J trimming: 6 bases; junction bases outside the gene matches: 6. The CDR3 length is 14 residues. DNA of the CDR3: TGTGCCACCAGCAGAAGATCAGGGGGCCGCGAGCAGTACTTC. It codes for CATSRRSGGREQYF.

The V and J genes are TRBV3-1 and TRBJ2-1, with D possibly matching TRBD1 (6 bases). V lost 10 bases and J lost 2, with 18 bases in between. CDR1 is LGHDT and CDR2 is YNNKEL in the germline V gene (reference sequence). This CDR3 is 15 amino acids long. For the CDR3, the DNA is TGTGCCACGCGAGGGGGTGGAACCACCTACAATGAGCAGTTCTTC. This codes for CATRGGGTTYNEQFF.

The genes are TRBV24-1 and TRBJ2-7, with TRBD1 as a possible D gene (5 bases). The V end was cut by 5 bases, the J end by 4 bases, with 8 bases between. Per germline, CDR1 KGHDR and CDR2 SFDVKD. This CDR3 region has 12 residues. CDR3 protein: CATSGGHYEQYF. The DNA for the CDR3 is TGTGCCACCAGTGGCGGACATTACGAGCAGTACTTC.

The chain combines TRBV19 with TRBJ2-7; maybe TRBD1 (6 bases). V was clipped by 5 bases and J by 4 bases, with 15 bases between them. Germline CDR1 is LNHDA and CDR2 is SQIVND (reference sequence). The CDR3 spans 14 residues. CDR3 nucleotides: TGTGCCAGTAGTGCGACCGGGACACAATACGAGCAGTACTTC. Translating it yields CASSATGTQYEQYF.

The chain uses TRBV15 and TRBJ1-1; D possibly corresponds to TRBD1 (5 bases). CDR3 length: 16 residues. Trimming removed 0 bases from V and 5 bases from J, with 16 bases in between. Germline V gene data show CDR1 as LNHNV and CDR2 as YYDKDF (reference sequence). The CDR3 sequence: CATSRDHPGKGTEAFF. The CDR3 bases are TGTGCCACCAGCAGAGATCATCCAGGGAAGGGGACTGAAGCTTTCTTT.

This clonotype was recorded once. The chain uses TRBV7-8 and TRBJ2-3; D is tentatively TRBD1 or TRBD2 (5 bases each). The CDR3 is 15 residues long. V was shortened by 8 bases and J by 5 bases, with 20 bases between the two germline ends. Germline V lookup: CDR1 SGHVS, CDR2 FQNEAQ. CDR3 residues: CASGWGSGTVDTQYF. In DNA, the CDR3 is TGTGCCAGCGGATGGGGTTCCGGGACCGTAGATACGCAGTATTTT.

The chain joins TRBV24-1 to TRBJ2-2; D perhaps matches TRBD2 (6 bases). From germline, CDR1 is KGHDR and CDR2 SFDVKD. V lost 3 bases to trimming and J lost 6 bases, with 16 bases between them. The CDR3 extends over 16 amino acids. This CDR3 reads CATSDGPRTTSGELFF. The CDR3 bases are TGTGCCACCAGTGATGGTCCGAGGACTACCTCCGGGGAGCTGTTTTTT.

The CDR3 reads CASSIVGTVAQHF. The CDR3 DNA follows: TGTGCCAGTAGTATAGTGGGGACTGTGGCCCAGCATTTT. The chain employs TRBV19 and TRBJ1-5; D might be TRBD1 (5 bases). Trimming left V 1 base short and J 11 bases short, with 12 bases between. Germline CDR1 LNHDA, CDR2 SQIVND (reference sequence). There are 13 residues in the CDR3.

This sequence joins TRBV29-1 and TRBJ2-1; D unresolved. Looked up from germline, CDR1 is SQVTM and CDR2 is ANQGSEA. The length of the CDR3 is 13 residues. V was shortened by 6 bases and J by 6 bases, with 15 bases between the two germline ends. The CDR3 here is CSVKIGVPNEQFF. The CDR3 DNA sequence: TGCAGCGTCAAAATTGGGGTTCCCAATGAGCAGTTCTTC.

The J gene is TRBJ2-3, the V gene TRBV12-3 or TRBV12-4, with a tentative D call TRBD2 (7 bases). The CDR3 covers 16 residues. Trimming pared 3 bases from V and 2 bases from J, leaving 15 bases between. CDR3 in DNA: TGTGCCAGCAGTTTTCTCGCGGGGGCGCTCACAGATACGCAGTATTTT. It yields the protein CASSFLAGALTDTQYF.

This chain joins TRBV20-1 and TRBJ2-5; D ambiguous. The CDR3 length is 14 residues. The germline V gene has CDR1 DFQATT and CDR2 SNEGSKA (reference sequence). The germline V and J ends were trimmed by 3 bases and 1 base, with 12 bases remaining between them. CDR3 sequence: CSASKQPAQETQYF. The CDR3 region has the DNA TGCAGTGCTAGTAAGCAGCCCGCCCAAGAGACCCAGTACTTC.

This chain links TRBV7-6 with TRBJ2-5; the D call may be TRBD1 or TRBD2 (5 bases each). The CDR3 is made up of 16 amino acids. The V end was cut by 3 bases, the J end by 2 bases, with 16 bases between. Germline V lookup: CDR1 SGHVS, CDR2 FNYEAQ. The CDR3 coding sequence is TGTGCCAGCAGCTTGAGGGGTGGAATACAACAAGAGACCCAGTACTTC. Amino acid sequence: CASSLRGGIQQETQYF.

This chain joins TRBV6-1 and TRBJ2-3, with 9 nucleotides matching TRBD2. Germline V gene data show CDR1 as MNHNS and CDR2 as SASEGT. The length of the CDR3 is 16 residues. Losses at the gene ends were 8 bases for V and 0 bases for J; bases not matched to a gene: 9. CDR3 amino acids: CASSLKRGDSTDTQYF. The CDR3 bases are TGTGCCAGCTCCCTCAAGCGGGGGGATAGCACAGATACGCAGTATTTT.

This chain links TRBV12-3 or TRBV12-4 with TRBJ1-6; D is undetermined. V was pared by 3 bases and J by 5 bases, with 8 bases between. The CDR3 spans 14 residues. The CDR3 spells CASSLMADNSPLHF. The CDR3 DNA reads TGTGCCAGCAGTTTGATGGCAGATAATTCACCCCTCCACTTT.